Included here is one T cell receptor (beta chain) sequence, with context. Trimming removed 0 bases from V and 1 base from J, with 6 bases in between. The CDR3 sequence is 14 residues long. Germline CDR1 KGHSH, CDR2 LQKENI. This sample stems from a study of blood T cell repertoires in COVID-19. TCRdb's copy holds only in-frame clones and misses some; the assay was immunoSEQ multiplex PCR. This table has roughly 160,000 clones, over 80% appearing once. This TCR derives from a woman over 75 with COVID-19, enrolled during active disease. Input material: peripheral blood. The V and J genes are TRBV18 and TRBJ1-2; D gene ambiguous. The chain's CDR3 is CASSPPSGNYGYTF. CDR3 DNA: TGTGCCAGCTCACCACCATCGGGTAACTATGGCTACACCTTC.